These 20 T cell receptor beta chains came from one sample sequenced in a study of shared clonotypes between healthy human individuals. CD45RO-negative cells were positively selected for CCR7, leaving out terminally differentiated effector memory CD45RA+ cells. Produced via immunoSEQ multiplex PCR; TCRdb's table is partial and in-frame only. The repertoire consists of around 1,900,000 clones, with roughly 95% occurring once and the leading ten covering approximately 1.7%. Material for sequencing was naive CD8+ T cells from PBMCs. The receptors stem from a man aged 18 to 29 in good health. Some clones in this sample may be carry-over from other donors' samples.

The J gene is TRBJ1-3, the V gene TRBV6-5; TRBD1 might be the D (5 bases). The CDR3 covers 16 residues. The V gene's germline CDR1 is MNHEY and CDR2 SVGAGI. The germline V and J ends were trimmed by 1 base and 0 bases, with 10 bases remaining between them. CDR3 sequence reads: CASSYYRQSSGNTIYF. Here the CDR3 DNA reads TGTGCCAGCAGTTACTACCGACAGAGCTCTGGAAACACCATATATTTT.

The chain carries TRBV7-9 and TRBJ2-7, with D maybe TRBD1 (5 bases). Germline CDR1 and CDR2: SEHNR and FQNEAQ (reference sequence). The CDR3 spans 17 residues. Trimming removed 4 bases from V and 4 bases from J, with 23 bases in between. CDR3 amino acids: CASSSVPRVLQTYEQYF. The DNA for the CDR3 is TGTGCCAGCAGCTCGGTCCCCAGGGTTCTCCAAACATACGAGCAGTACTTC.

The chain couples TRBV11-2 to TRBJ2-3; 7 bases are shared with TRBD2. Germline-derived CDR1 and CDR2 are SGHAT and FQNNGV. After removal of 6 bases from V and 0 bases from J, the junction contained 6 bases not matched to a gene. This CDR3 region has 15 residues. This CDR3 is CASRPSGSSTDTQYF. The DNA of the CDR3 is TGTGCCAGCAGGCCTAGCGGAAGCAGCACAGATACGCAGTATTTT.

The chain links TRBV7-9 to TRBJ2-1; the D gene is possibly TRBD1 (6 bases). V was clipped by 4 bases and J by 2 bases, with 15 bases between them. Germline CDR1 SEHNR, CDR2 FQNEAQ (reference sequence). This CDR3 contains 16 residues. CDR3 sequence reads: CASSSLQGPAYNEQFF. For the CDR3, the DNA is TGTGCCAGCAGCTCCTTACAGGGCCCTGCCTACAATGAGCAGTTCTTC.

A remark on this clone: The same CDR3 arises from other DNA sequences in this sample as well. V usage is TRBV27 and J usage is TRBJ1-5, with D hard to call. The length of the CDR3 is 14 residues. V lost 5 bases and J 0 bases, leaving 8 bases between the germline ends. From germline, CDR1 is MNHEY and CDR2 SMNVEV (reference sequence). DNA of the CDR3: TGTGCCAGCAGTCTTAGTGATAGCAATCAGCCCCAGCATTTT. Its translation is CASSLSDSNQPQHF.

V is TRBV27 and J is TRBJ2-1; no firm D call. Germline CDR1 MNHEY, CDR2 SMNVEV (reference sequence). Trimming pared 4 bases from V and 8 bases from J, leaving 9 bases between. The CDR3 is 12 residues long. CDR3 region: CASSSRRHEQFF. The DNA for the CDR3 is TGTGCCAGCAGTTCACGCCGGCATGAGCAGTTCTTC.

The J gene is TRBJ1-3, the V gene TRBV30; no definite D call. The germline CDR1 and CDR2 sequences are GTSNPN and SVGIG (reference sequence). CDR3 length: 10 residues. V lost 0 bases and J lost 10, with 4 bases in between. CDR3 nucleotide sequence: TGTGCCTGGAGTGTGGGAACCATATATTTT. It yields the protein CAWSVGTIYF.

This clone was observed once. The chain is built from TRBV6-1 and TRBJ2-7; TRBD2 is a possible D gene (6 bases). In germline, CDR1 is MNHNS, CDR2 SASEGT. This CDR3 region has 15 residues. The V gene lost 3 bases and the J gene lost 2 bases, with 14 bases spanning the gap. The CDR3: CASSELPTGAYEQYF. The CDR3 nucleotides read TGTGCCAGCAGTGAGTTACCGACGGGGGCCTACGAGCAGTACTTC.

This chain connects TRBV7-8 to TRBJ2-3; 7 bases agree with TRBD2. This CDR3 spans 16 amino acids. The V segment lost 3 bases and the J segment 2 bases; nucleotides outside the gene matches: 8. The germline V gene encodes CDR1 SGHVS and CDR2 FQNEAQ. CDR3 in amino acids: CASSLSLAGDTDTQYF. The DNA for the CDR3 is TGTGCCAGCAGCTTGTCGTTAGCGGGTGACACAGATACGCAGTATTTT. Combining the CDR3 with reference TRBV7-8 and TRBJ2-3 gives the whole variable domain GAGVSQSPRYKVAKRGQDVALRCDPISGHVSLFWYQQALGQGPEFLTYFQNEAQLDKSGLPSDRFFAERPEGSVSTLKIQRTQQEDSAVYLCASSLSLAGDTDTQYFGPGTRLTVL.

V and J are TRBV5-5 and TRBJ2-2; a possible D gene is TRBD2 (5 bases). The CDR3 spans 17 residues. Germline CDR1 reads SGHKS; CDR2 reads YYEKEE (reference sequence). The V end lost 2 bases, the J end lost 4 bases, and 18 bases lay between the germline ends. CDR3 sequence (DNA): TGTGCCAGCAGCTTCGACCGACTAAGGTTGAGCACCGGGGAGCTGTTTTTT. Residues: CASSFDRLRLSTGELFF.

The chain couples TRBV28 to TRBJ1-4; 8 bases are a match to TRBD1. This CDR3 comprises 14 residues. Germline CDR1 reads MDHEN; CDR2 reads SYDVKM. The junction had 11 bases not matched to a gene; V was cut back by 5 bases and J by 12 bases. CDR3 DNA: TGTGCCAGCAGTCCCCGACAGGGACAGGTGGAACTGTTTTTT. Translation gives CASSPRQGQVELFF.

J is TRBJ2-5 and V is TRBV7-2, with 7 bases matching TRBD2. Looked up from germline, CDR1 is SGHTA and CDR2 is FQGNSA. The J segment lost 5 bases and the V segment lost 1 base, leaving 19 bases of the junction unmatched. This CDR3 is built from 19 residues. The CDR3 region is CASSLVAGTQSGAGETQYF. Written as DNA, the CDR3 is TGTGCCAGCAGCTTAGTGGCCGGGACTCAAAGCGGGGCTGGGGAGACCCAGTACTTC.

This clone was recorded only once. The chain couples TRBV2 to TRBJ2-3; 7 bases match TRBD2. J was trimmed by 1 base and V by 3 bases; bases with no gene match: 4. The CDR3 is 15 residues long. Germline-derived CDR1 and CDR2 are SNHLY and FYNNEI. CDR3 nucleotides: TGTGCCAGCAGTGAGGTAGCGGGCCGCACAGATACGCAGTATTTT. Translated: CASSEVAGRTDTQYF.

The chain employs TRBV19 and TRBJ1-3; 8 nucleotides agree with TRBD1. From germline, CDR1 is LNHDA and CDR2 SQIVND (reference sequence). The CDR3 sequence is 15 residues long. Trimming took 7 bases from V and 0 from J; bases not matched to a gene: 5. The CDR3 loop is CASTRQGTSGNTIYF. In DNA, the CDR3 is TGTGCCAGTACAAGACAGGGGACCTCTGGAAACACCATATATTTT.

The chain has TRBV6-5 and TRBJ2-7; 7 nucleotides line up with TRBD1. The V gene end was trimmed by 2 bases and the J gene end by 3 bases; junction bases not matched to a gene: 4. There are 14 residues in the CDR3. CDR1 is MNHEY and CDR2 is SVGAGI in the germline V gene. The CDR3 DNA sequence: TGTGCCAGCAGTTACAGGGGGCTCGGCTACGAGCAGTACTTC. The encoded protein is CASSYRGLGYEQYF.

The chain has TRBV27 and TRBJ1-5; D not resolved. Deletions cut 7 bases from V and 0 bases from J, with 13 bases between. CDR3 size: 15 residues. Per the germline V gene, CDR1 is MNHEY and CDR2 is SMNVEV (reference sequence). CDR3 in DNA: TGTGCCAGCAAACCGGGAACCAGTAGCAATCAGCCCCAGCATTTT. It specifies CASKPGTSSNQPQHF.

V usage is TRBV29-1 and J usage is TRBJ2-7, with 12 bases lining up with TRBD2. The CDR3 runs 15 residues. Germline loops: CDR1 SQVTM, CDR2 ANQGSEA. Trimming at V came to 7 bases and at J to 7 bases, leaving 14 bases not matched to a gene. The CDR3 loop reads CSALEVSSGRGEQYF. Written as DNA, the CDR3 is TGCAGCGCCCTGGAGGTGTCTAGCGGGAGGGGAGAGCAGTACTTC.

The genes are TRBV29-1 and TRBJ2-3; D gene uncertain. Trimming stripped 4 bases from V and 4 bases from J, with 9 bases between. In germline, CDR1 is SQVTM, CDR2 ANQGSEA. This CDR3 has 12 residues. Here the CDR3 DNA reads TGCAGCGTTGGCGGTAGACCAGATACGCAGTATTTT. Translated: CSVGGRPDTQYF.

The chain combines TRBV6-5 with TRBJ1-2; D ambiguous. This CDR3 has 14 residues. The germline CDR1 and CDR2 sequences are MNHEY and SVGAGI. Between the trimmed V and J ends, which lost 7 bases and 7 bases, there was a span of 19 bases. The CDR3 nucleotides are TGTGCCAGCACCCCATCAACGGGATTCTTTGGCTACACCTTC. Amino acids: CASTPSTGFFGYTF.

CDR3 coding DNA: TGTGCCAGCAGCGCCAGGACAGGGGACGAGCAGTACTTC. This encodes CASSARTGDEQYF. The rearrangement links TRBV11-3 to TRBJ2-7; 9 nucleotides line up with TRBD1. The V segment lost 5 bases and the J segment 5 bases; nucleotides outside the gene matches: 4. Germline CDR1 SGHNT, CDR2 YENEEA. This CDR3 has 13 residues.